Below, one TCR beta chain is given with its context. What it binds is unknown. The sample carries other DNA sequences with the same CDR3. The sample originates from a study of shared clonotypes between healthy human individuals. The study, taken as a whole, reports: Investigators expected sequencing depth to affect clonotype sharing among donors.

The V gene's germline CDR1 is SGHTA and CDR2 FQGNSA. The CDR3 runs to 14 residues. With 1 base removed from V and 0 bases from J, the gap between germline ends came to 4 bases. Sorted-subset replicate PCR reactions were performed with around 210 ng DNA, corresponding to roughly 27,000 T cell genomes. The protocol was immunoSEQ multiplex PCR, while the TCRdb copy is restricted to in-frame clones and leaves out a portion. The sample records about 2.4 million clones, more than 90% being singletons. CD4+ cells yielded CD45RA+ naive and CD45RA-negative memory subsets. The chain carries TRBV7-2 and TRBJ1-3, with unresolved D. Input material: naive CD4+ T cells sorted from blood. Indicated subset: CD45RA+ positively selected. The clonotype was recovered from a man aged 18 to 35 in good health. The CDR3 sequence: CASSLDPSGNTIYF. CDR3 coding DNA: TGTGCCAGCAGCTTAGACCCCTCTGGAAACACCATATATTTT.